This TCR beta chain originates from a study of CD8 T cells in Susac syndrome. Reverse transcription of 0.5 to 1 ug RNA was performed with random hexamers. TCRdb passed the immunoSEQ multiplex PCR reads through MiXCR, listing each CDR3 protein once. The sample consists of 110,000 to 150,000 distinct CDR3 sequences, around 95% of them appearing once. Trimming took 5 bases from V and 9 from J; bases not matched to a gene: 10. Per the germline V gene, CDR1 is LGHDT and CDR2 is YNNKEL (reference sequence). The CDR3 totals 14 residues. The chain uses TRBV3-1 and TRBJ2-1, with 7 bases fitting TRBD2. The TCR comes from a human donor with Susac syndrome. The sequenced sample was CD4+ T cells from PBMCs. The CDR3 nucleotides read TGTGCCAGCAGCTCGAAGTGGCGGGAGACTGAGCAGTTCTTC. Its translation is CASSSKWRETEQFF.